Below are 13 T cell receptor beta chains sequenced from a single sample in a study of cytomegalovirus exposure and HLA in healthy donors. The PCR employed 60 Vbeta primers together with 13 Jbeta primers. The data were produced by immunoSEQ multiplex PCR, yet TCRdb's version contains in-frame clones alone and is incomplete. The sample includes approximately 170,000 clones, approximately 84% of them seen just once. The source material was PBMCs. Receptors originate from a man aged 45 to 65 in good health and CMV-seropositive.

This chain uses TRBV5-6 with TRBJ2-2; the D gene is possibly TRBD1 (6 bases). The CDR3 has 16 amino acids. Trimming stripped 2 bases from V and 4 bases from J, with 15 bases between. Germline CDR1 reads SGHDT; CDR2 reads YYEEEE. CDR3 loop: CASSFLDRFSTGELFF. CDR3 nucleotides: TGTGCCAGCAGCTTTCTCGACAGGTTCAGCACCGGGGAGCTGTTTTTT.

The CDR3 loop reads CASSRETSGGAGEQFF. CDR3 coding DNA: TGTGCCAGCAGCCGTGAAACTAGCGGGGGGGCGGGTGAGCAGTTCTTC. This sequence joins TRBV13 and TRBJ2-1; 13 nucleotides agree with TRBD2. V was pared by 5 bases and J by 9 bases, with 10 bases of the junction left unmatched. The germline gives CDR1 PRHDT, CDR2 FYEKMQ (reference sequence). The CDR3 extends over 16 amino acids.

V gene TRBV5-1 combines with J gene TRBJ1-2; 11 nucleotides match TRBD1. The CDR3 covers 14 residues. The V gene's germline CDR1 is SGHRS and CDR2 YFSETQ. J lost 8 bases, V lost 4 bases, and 7 bases had no gene match. The CDR3 sequence is CASSPGQGARGYTF. CDR3 in DNA: TGCGCCAGCAGCCCAGGACAGGGGGCTAGAGGCTACACCTTC.

V and J are TRBV7-9 and TRBJ2-5; D remains unclear. CDR1 is SEHNR and CDR2 is FQNEAQ in the germline V gene (reference sequence). The CDR3 runs 18 residues. V was cut by 1 base and J by 0 bases, with 18 bases left in between. Written as DNA, the CDR3 is TGTGCCAGCAGCTTAGTACCCGGGTCTGAAAGGTACCAAGAGACCCAGTACTTC. Translation: CASSLVPGSERYQETQYF.

The sample holds a few counts of this clone. This rearrangement joins TRBV15 to TRBJ1-2; TRBD1 matches 8 bases. CDR3 length: 13 amino acids. CDR1 and CDR2 from the germline V gene are LNHNV and YYDKDF (reference sequence). V lost 4 bases, J lost 7 bases, and 5 bases stayed unmatched. CDR3 sequence (DNA): TGTGCCACCAGCATCAGGACAGGGAGTGGCTACACCTTC. This encodes CATSIRTGSGYTF. The full variable domain, in which reference TRBV15 and TRBJ1-2 provide the parts outside the CDR3, is DAMVIQNPRYQVTQFGKPVTLSCSQTLNHNVMYWYQQKSSQAPKLLFHYYDKDFNNEADTPDNFQSRRPNTSFCFLDIRSPGLGDTAMYLCATSIRTGSGYTFGSGTRLTVV.

This chain connects TRBV6-6 to TRBJ1-2; the D is unclear. The germline CDR1 and CDR2 sequences are MNHNY and SVGAGI (reference sequence). This CDR3 spans 13 amino acids. Trimming cost V 7 bases and J 0 bases, with 9 bases left between them. CDR3 nucleotides: TGTGCCAGCAATGGTTACACTAACTATGGCTACACCTTC. Its protein product is CASNGYTNYGYTF.

V gene TRBV29-1 combines with J gene TRBJ1-2; 7 bases map to TRBD1. V lost 1 base, J lost 5 bases, and 13 bases stayed unmatched. Germline CDR1 reads SQVTM; CDR2 reads ANQGSEA. The CDR3 runs to 16 residues. CDR3 amino acids: CSVEAFETGPGYGYTF. The CDR3 nucleotides read TGCAGCGTTGAAGCATTCGAGACAGGGCCCGGGTATGGCTACACCTTC.

J is TRBJ2-7 and V is TRBV5-1, with a possible D match to TRBD1 (5 bases). This CDR3 spans 12 amino acids. Trimming took off 2 bases at V and 5 bases at J, with 8 bases between the two ends. In germline, CDR1 is SGHRS, CDR2 YFSETQ. DNA for the CDR3: TGCGCCAGCAGCTTAGACAGAGACGAGCAGTACTTC. This translates into CASSLDRDEQYF.

V is TRBV18 and J is TRBJ2-7, with D possibly being TRBD1 (5 bases). The germline V gene has CDR1 KGHSH and CDR2 LQKENI. The length of the CDR3 is 14 residues. V dropped 2 bases and J dropped 3 bases, with 11 bases sitting between them. The CDR3 nucleotides are TGTGCCAGCTCACCAAACTCAGGGATCTACGAGCAGTACTTC. Protein: CASSPNSGIYEQYF.

The chain couples TRBV6-5 to TRBJ1-2; D is possibly TRBD1 (5 bases). CDR3 length equals 15 residues. Germline V gene data show CDR1 as MNHEY and CDR2 as SVGAGI. V was shortened by 2 bases and J by 1 base, with 11 bases between the two germline ends. The CDR3 region has the DNA TGTGCCAGCAGTTACCGGGGGATGGGTAACTATGGCTACACCTTC. This codes for CASSYRGMGNYGYTF.

The chain employs TRBV27 and TRBJ2-5; the match to TRBD1 covers 7 bases. CDR1 and CDR2 (germline): MNHEY, SMNVEV (reference sequence). The CDR3 runs 13 residues. After removal of 5 bases from V and 4 bases from J, the junction contained 4 bases not matched to a gene. CDR3 loop: CASSNRGRETQYF. CDR3 DNA sequence: TGTGCCAGCAGTAACAGGGGTCGAGAGACCCAGTACTTC.

The V call is TRBV13, the J call TRBJ1-2, with 7 bases identical to TRBD1. Trimming at V came to 7 bases and at J to 2 bases, leaving 10 bases not matched to a gene. This CDR3 contains 15 residues. Germline assignment: CDR1 PRHDT and CDR2 FYEKMQ (reference sequence). The CDR3 spells CASTEPTGRNYGYTF. The CDR3 coding sequence is TGTGCCAGCACCGAACCGACAGGGAGGAACTATGGCTACACCTTC.

This clone has just one count. This sample includes further DNA sequences coding for the same CDR3. The V gene is TRBV12-5, the J gene TRBJ2-5, with D possibly being TRBD1 (5 bases). The CDR3 consists of 15 residues. V gave up 1 base and J gave up 5 bases, with 14 bases separating them. The germline gives CDR1 LGHNT, CDR2 FRNRAP. CDR3 protein: CASGLGQGGYETQYF. CDR3 in DNA: TGTGCTAGTGGTTTGGGGCAGGGCGGATATGAGACCCAGTACTTC.